A selection of T cell receptor beta chains follows, all from one sample in a study of PD-1 blockade in classical Hodgkin lymphoma. Some clones are missing from TCRdb's copy, which holds only in-frame ones; the method was immunoSEQ multiplex PCR. In the table there are more than 90,000 clones, 85% to 90% of which are singletons. This material consisted of peripheral blood mononuclear cells (PBMCs), taken before the second cycle of nivolumab. The receptors were gathered from a human donor with classical Hodgkin lymphoma. CDR3s include the opening cysteine and the closing phenylalanine or tryptophan. A D gene is named only where the DNA matches it firmly. Clone size is stated in some rows and not others, as once, few, many or a class when expanded.

D,size,V,J,CDR3,DNA
.,.,TRBV6-5,TRBJ1-2,CASSYEGRGYTF,TGTGCCAGCAGTTACGAAGGCCGTGGCTACACCTTC
TRBD1,.,TRBV27,TRBJ1-2,CASSFRAGGHYGYTF,TGTGCCAGCAGTTTTCGGGCAGGGGGCCACTATGGCTACACCTTC
TRBD2,.,TRBV5-1,TRBJ2-3,CASSLVTSEYTDTQYF,TGCGCCAGCAGCTTGGTTACTAGCGAATACACAGATACGCAGTATTTT
.,once,TRBV28,TRBJ1-4,CASGAGALREKLFF,TGTGCCAGCGGGGCAGGGGCTTTGCGGGAAAAACTGTTTTTT
.,.,TRBV9,TRBJ2-2,CASSPPSENTGELFF,TGTGCCAGCAGCCCCCCGAGCGAGAACACCGGGGAGCTGTTTTTT
TRBD2,.,TRBV30,TRBJ2-3,CAWSESGDTDTQYF,TGTGCCTGGAGTGAAAGCGGGGACACAGATACGCAGTATTTT
TRBD1,.,TRBV18,TRBJ1-1,CASSPPGTGVTEAFF,TGTGCCAGCTCACCACCCGGGACAGGGGTAACTGAAGCTTTCTTT
.,once,TRBV6-5,TRBJ1-2,CASSYRQGGYTF,TGTGCCAGCAGTTACAGGCAAGGTGGCTACACCTTC
.,once,TRBV6-5,TRBJ1-2,CASSYRQISLSYGYTF,TGTGCCAGCAGTTACCGCCAGATTTCTTTGAGCTATGGCTACACCTTC
.,.,TRBV7-7,TRBJ2-5,CASSVGKAQETQYF,TGTGCCAGCAGCGTGGGGAAGGCGCAAGAGACCCAGTACTTC
.,.,TRBV6-1,TRBJ2-3,CASLEGVSTDTQYF,TGTGCCAGCCTCGAGGGCGTTAGCACAGATACGCAGTATTTT
.,.,TRBV25-1,TRBJ2-7,CASSVTGNYEQYF,TGTGCCAGCAGTGTCACAGGGAACTACGAGCAGTACTTC
.,.,TRBV7-2,TRBJ2-7,CASSPLNRVVQYF,TGTGCCAGCAGCCCCCTTAACAGGGTCGTGCAGTACTTC
.,.,TRBV21-1,TRBJ1-2,CASSKEETGVELYGYTF,TGTGCCAGCAGCAAAGAGGAGACAGGAGTCGAGCTCTATGGCTACACCTTC
TRBD2,.,TRBV27,TRBJ2-1,CASSLSGSGGSSYNEQFF,TGTGCCAGCAGTTTATCGGGTAGCGGGGGGTCATCCTACAATGAGCAGTTCTTC
.,.,TRBV6-4,TRBJ2-1,CASTPRRDFLDYNEQFF,TGTGCCAGCACTCCGAGAAGGGACTTCTTAGATTACAATGAGCAGTTCTTC
.,.,TRBV4-2,TRBJ1-2,CASSQDEGVYTF,TGTGCCAGCAGCCAAGACGAGGGAGTTTACACCTTC
TRBD1,.,TRBV7-8,TRBJ1-1,CASSLATGISEAFF,TGTGCCAGCAGCTTAGCGACAGGGATTAGTGAAGCTTTCTTT
.,.,TRBV4-3,TRBJ1-2,CASSSGQANYGYTF,TGCGCCAGCAGCTCGGGACAAGCTAACTATGGCTACACCTTC
.,.,TRBV28,TRBJ1-1,CASSPGQTNTEAFF,TGTGCCAGCAGTCCTGGACAGACCAACACTGAAGCTTTCTTT
TRBD2,once,TRBV30,TRBJ2-2,CAWSRSSGVNTGELFF,TGTGCCTGGAGTAGGTCTAGCGGGGTAAACACCGGGGAGCTGTTTTTT
.,.,TRBV5-5,TRBJ2-3,CASSETGDTQYF,TGTGCCAGCAGCGAAACGGGGGATACGCAGTATTTT
.,.,TRBV5-1,TRBJ2-2,CASSLISRLGSNTGELFF,TGCGCCAGCAGCTTGATCAGTCGGCTGGGTTCGAACACCGGGGAGCTGTTTTTT
.,.,TRBV6-5,TRBJ1-1,CASSYAGAGTEAFF,TGTGCCAGCAGTTACGCGGGGGCAGGTACTGAAGCTTTCTTT
.,.,TRBV7-8,TRBJ2-7,CASSLANEQYF,TGTGCCAGCAGCTTAGCTAACGAGCAGTACTTC
TRBD2,.,TRBV16,TRBJ2-7,CASSRSGGGTYEQYF,TGTGCCAGCAGCCGAAGCGGGGGGGGCACCTACGAGCAGTACTTC
.,.,TRBV6-6,TRBJ1-1,CASSYLGAGDTEAFF,TGTGCCAGCAGTTATCTGGGGGCTGGGGACACTGAAGCTTTCTTT
TRBD2,.,TRBV5-1,TRBJ2-7,CASARSGGDSYEQYF,TGCGCCAGCGCCCGGTCGGGGGGAGACTCCTACGAGCAGTACTTC
.,.,TRBV5-1,TRBJ2-5,CASSLAIQETQYF,TGCGCCAGCAGCTTGGCCATCCAAGAGACCCAGTACTTC
.,.,TRBV2,TRBJ2-1,CASSEDGPLAYNEQFF,TGTGCCAGCAGTGAGGACGGACCTTTAGCCTACAATGAGCAGTTCTTC
TRBD2,once,TRBV5-8,TRBJ2-7,CASSKTGTSGYEQYF,TGTGCCAGCAGCAAAACCGGGACTAGCGGGTACGAGCAGTACTTC
.,.,TRBV14,TRBJ1-4,CASSQGFRVEHEKLFF,TGTGCCAGCAGCCAAGGATTTAGGGTAGAGCATGAAAAACTGTTTTTT
.,.,TRBV7-2,TRBJ2-1,CASSPSGPKANEQFF,TGTGCCAGCAGTCCCTCCGGGCCCAAGGCCAATGAGCAGTTCTTC
.,few,TRBV13,TRBJ2-7,CASSPWDHISEQYF,TGTGCCAGCAGCCCATGGGATCACATCTCCGAGCAGTACTTC
.,once,TRBV15,TRBJ2-7,CATSRDESGTPYEQYF,TGTGCCACCAGCAGAGATGAATCCGGGACACCTTACGAGCAGTACTTC
.,.,TRBV4-3,TRBJ2-1,CASSQGTAEYNEQFF,TGCGCCAGCAGCCAAGGGACAGCGGAATACAATGAGCAGTTCTTC
.,.,TRBV27,TRBJ2-7,CASSLSAPRYEQYF,TGTGCCAGCAGTTTATCGGCCCCACGTTACGAGCAGTACTTC
TRBD1,.,TRBV27,TRBJ1-2,CASSLAQGASDGYTF,TGTGCCAGCAGTTTGGCACAGGGGGCCTCGGATGGCTACACCTTC
.,.,TRBV7-9,TRBJ1-1,CASSFLNTEAFF,TGTGCCAGCAGCTTCTTGAACACTGAAGCTTTCTTT
.,.,TRBV4-2,TRBJ1-1,CASSPPTGRNTEAFF,TGTGCCAGCAGCCCCCCCACAGGCAGGAACACTGAAGCTTTCTTT
TRBD1,.,TRBV11-2,TRBJ2-7,CASSLEGTGVFEQYF,TGTGCCAGCAGCTTGGAAGGGACAGGGGTATTCGAGCAGTACTTC
TRBD2,.,TRBV5-4,TRBJ2-2,CASSLTRGAHTGELFF,TGTGCCAGCAGCTTGACGCGGGGGGCCCACACCGGGGAGCTGTTTTTT
TRBD1,.,TRBV5-6,TRBJ2-7,CASSLLGQLFYEQYF,TGTGCCAGCAGCTTACTGGGACAGTTATTCTACGAGCAGTACTTC
.,.,TRBV14,TRBJ2-3,CASTTAGTDTQYF,TGTGCCAGTACGACAGCCGGCACAGATACGCAGTATTTT
.,.,TRBV4-2,TRBJ1-1,CASSVGATEAFF,TGTGCCAGCAGCGTAGGGGCCACTGAAGCTTTCTTT
.,.,TRBV19,TRBJ2-7,CASSMLTGLVHEQYF,TGTGCCAGTAGTATGCTAACAGGGCTCGTGCACGAGCAGTACTTC
.,.,TRBV2,TRBJ1-5,CASSELRTDNQPQHF,TGTGCCAGCTCCGAGCTTAGGACAGACAATCAGCCCCAGCATTTT
.,.,TRBV7-2,TRBJ2-4,CASSLGGDIQYF,TGTGCCAGCAGCTTAGGAGGGGACATTCAGTACTTC
.,.,TRBV18,TRBJ1-2,CASSPLDSDYGYTF,TGTGCCAGCTCACCGCTAGACTCGGACTATGGCTACACCTTC
.,.,TRBV7-2,TRBJ1-2,CASSLVFGTVGYGYTF,TGTGCCAGCAGCTTGGTCTTTGGGACGGTGGGGTATGGCTACACCTTC
TRBD1,.,TRBV18,TRBJ1-1,CASSPSPDRAGTEAFF,TGTGCCAGCTCACCCTCCCCGGACAGGGCTGGGACTGAAGCTTTCTTT
TRBD1,.,TRBV7-2,TRBJ1-1,CASSSGQGYTEAFF,TGTGCCAGCAGCTCCGGACAGGGGTACACTGAAGCTTTCTTT
.,.,TRBV19,TRBJ1-1,CASSTTRRGGEAFF,TGTGCCAGTAGTACCACCAGACGAGGGGGTGAAGCTTTCTTT
TRBD2,.,TRBV9,TRBJ2-7,CASSSRLAGGYEQYF,TGTGCCAGCAGCTCCAGACTAGCGGGGGGCTACGAGCAGTACTTC